This T cell receptor beta chain derives from a study of blood T cell repertoires in COVID-19. Overall study context: Material from acute and convalescent COVID-19 was sourced from the United States, Italy and Spain.

Data came from immunoSEQ multiplex PCR; TCRdb stores just in-frame clones and leaves some out. Of around 20,000 clones in the sample, around 92% are singletons; the top ten hold approximately 7%. The CDR3 consists of 14 residues. The germline V gene encodes CDR1 SNHLY and CDR2 FYNNEI. V was clipped by 3 bases and J by 5 bases; unmatched bases: 1. This sequence originates from a human donor in a cohort sampled during active COVID-19. Sequencing was done on a sample of peripheral blood. This sequence joins TRBV2 and TRBJ2-2; 9 bases fit TRBD1. The CDR3 DNA reads as TGTGCCAGCAGTGAGGGACAGGGAACCGGGGAGCTGTTTTTT. It yields the protein CASSEGQGTGELFF.